This is a list of T cell receptor beta chains from one sample in a study of shared clonotypes between healthy human individuals. The method was immunoSEQ multiplex PCR; TCRdb's version includes in-frame clones alone and lacks a portion of them. Of about 2.4 million clones listed, over 85% were seen once; the top ten hold 0.11% to 0.15%. What was sequenced was naive CD4+ T cells sorted from blood. The receptors here all came from a man between 18 and 29 years old in good health. CDR3s include the opening cysteine and the closing phenylalanine or tryptophan. A D gene is named only where the DNA matches it firmly. A row's size may be missing; if present it is once, few, many or a size class.

d_call clone_size j_call v_call cdr3_nt cdr3_aa
TRBD2 once TRBJ2-5 TRBV7-2 TGTGCCAGCAGCTTAGGGACTAGCGGGAGGGCACACGCAGGGGAGACCCAGTACTTC CASSLGTSGRAHAGETQYF
. . TRBJ2-1 TRBV18 TGTGCCAGCTCATTAGACGTCCCCAATGAGCAGTTCTTC CASSLDVPNEQFF
. . TRBJ2-7 TRBV19 TGTGCCAGTAGTATTAGGCAACGGGTAGACGAGCAGTACTTC CASSIRQRVDEQYF
. . TRBJ1-5 TRBV6-4 TGTGCCAGCAGTGTAATGGAGGGTGGGGGACGCGAACGCAATCAGCCCCAGCATTTT CASSVMEGGGRERNQPQHF
. few TRBJ1-1 TRBV7-9 TGTGCCAGCAGCTTAGGATCGGGATCTTTATCCACTGAAGCTTTCTTT CASSLGSGSLSTEAFF
. . TRBJ1-1 TRBV6-5 TGTGCCAGCAGTTACCAGGGGAGGGCTGAAGCTTTCTTT CASSYQGRAEAFF
. . TRBJ1-1 TRBV7-3 TGTGCCAGCAGCTTAACAGGGGGGGCCACTGAAGCTTTCTTT CASSLTGGATEAFF
. . TRBJ2-7 TRBV29-1 TGCAGCGTTGAAGGACAAACCTACGAGCAGTACTTC CSVEGQTYEQYF
TRBD2 . TRBJ2-7 TRBV6-5 TGTGCCAGCAGTTACTCGCTAGCGGGGTCCTACGAGCAGTACTTC CASSYSLAGSYEQYF
. . TRBJ2-3 TRBV7-2 TGTGCCAGCAGCTTCGGTAGGGCCACAGATACGCAGTATTTT CASSFGRATDTQYF
. . TRBJ2-7 TRBV5-1 TGCGCCAGCAGCTTGGGGGGGCCAACGGGTGGGCAGTACTTC CASSLGGPTGGQYF
. . TRBJ2-6 TRBV6-5 TGTGCCAGCAGTTACGGGGAATCCTCTGGGGCCAACGTCCTGACTTTC CASSYGESSGANVLTF
TRBD2 . TRBJ2-1 TRBV7-9 TGTGCCAGCAGCGGGGGGGAGTACAATGAGCAGTTCTTC CASSGGEYNEQFF
. . TRBJ1-1 TRBV9 TGTGCCAGCAGCGTGTTGCCAGAGAACACTGAAGCTTTCTTT CASSVLPENTEAFF
. . TRBJ2-7 TRBV7-9 TGTGCCAGCAGCCTGGACGGGAGCTCCTACGAGCAGTACTTC CASSLDGSSYEQYF
. . TRBJ2-3 TRBV10-3 TGTGCCATCAGTGGTCCTCGCAGTACAGATACGCAGTATTTT CAISGPRSTDTQYF
. few TRBJ1-1 TRBV29-1 TGCAGCGCCAGAGGACAGTCTTCGAACACTGAAGCTTTCTTT CSARGQSSNTEAFF
TRBD2 . TRBJ2-2 TRBV5-4 TGTGCCAGCAGCCTACCGGGACTAGCGGGAGTATCCGGGGAGCTGTTTTTT CASSLPGLAGVSGELFF
. few TRBJ2-5 TRBV5-6 TGTGCCAGCAGCTTGGTAGGGCAAGAGACCCAGTACTTC CASSLVGQETQYF
. . TRBJ2-7 TRBV7-2 TGTGCCAGCAGCTTAAGTACGGGATCCCTCTACGAGCAGTACTTC CASSLSTGSLYEQYF
. . TRBJ2-7 TRBV11-3 TGTGCCAGCAGCTTAAACGCGGGGACCTACGAGCAGTACTTC CASSLNAGTYEQYF
. . TRBJ1-6 TRBV6-6 TGTGCCAGCAGGGGAGACTCACCCCTCCACTTT CASRGDSPLHF
. . TRBJ1-1 TRBV11-2 TGTGCCAGCAGCTTGAGGACAGCAGCTATTAACACTGAAGCTTTCTTT CASSLRTAAINTEAFF
. . TRBJ1-2 TRBV7-9 TGTGCCAGCAGCTTAGGGGCACCGATCTATGGCTACACCTTC CASSLGAPIYGYTF
. . TRBJ2-2 TRBV5-1 TGCGCCAGCAGCATCAACACCGGGGAGCTGTTTTTT CASSINTGELFF
TRBD1 . TRBJ2-1 TRBV10-2 TGCGCCAGCAGTGAGCGACAGGGTCCCTACAATGAGCAGTTCTTC CASSERQGPYNEQFF
. few TRBJ1-3 TRBV9 TGTGCCAGCAGCGTATCAGGGAGCTCTGGAAACACCATATATTTT CASSVSGSSGNTIYF
. . TRBJ2-2 TRBV5-1 TGCGCCAGCAGCTTGTATTCGGGACAGAACACCGGGGAGCTGTTTTTT CASSLYSGQNTGELFF
TRBD1 few TRBJ1-1 TRBV10-3 TGTGCCATCAGCCCGGGGGACAGGGCGATGAACACTGAAGCTTTCTTT CAISPGDRAMNTEAFF
TRBD2 . TRBJ2-5 TRBV7-6 TGTGCCAGCAGCTTGGGACTAGCGGGGGGCCGCGGGGAGACCCAGTACTTC CASSLGLAGGRGETQYF
. . TRBJ2-1 TRBV5-1 TGCGCCAGCTATTCTCAGGGTGGCCTAAGCTACAATGAGCAGTTCTTC CASYSQGGLSYNEQFF
TRBD1 . TRBJ2-3 TRBV5-1 TGCGCCAGCAGCTTGGGGGGCTGGACAGGAGGCACAGATACGCAGTATTTT CASSLGGWTGGTDTQYF
. . TRBJ2-2 TRBV2 TGTGCCGGAGGGGGCGGGAGAGGCACCGGGGAGCTGTTTTTT CAGGGGRGTGELFF
TRBD2 once TRBJ2-3 TRBV11-2 TGTGCCAGCAGCTTAGATCGGGGGGGAGATACGCAGTATTTT CASSLDRGGDTQYF
. . TRBJ2-7 TRBV19 TGTGCCAGTAGTGAAGGGGACTCCCGATACGAGCAGTACTTC CASSEGDSRYEQYF
. . TRBJ1-5 TRBV5-1 TGCGCCAGCAGGAGGGATAGCAATCAGCCCCAGCATTTT CASRRDSNQPQHF
. . TRBJ2-3 TRBV10-3 TGTGCCATCAGTGTACAGGGTGGCGCAGATACGCAGTATTTT CAISVQGGADTQYF
TRBD1 once TRBJ2-5 TRBV7-9 TGTGCCAGCAGCACAGGGGACAGTTGGGAGACCCAGTACTTC CASSTGDSWETQYF
TRBD2 . TRBJ2-7 TRBV5-8 TGTGCCAGCAGCTTGACGAGCGGGGGGGCCGTTGGGCAGTACTTC CASSLTSGGAVGQYF
TRBD1 . TRBJ2-1 TRBV7-9 TGTGCCAGCAGCTCAACAGGGGAATACAATGAGCAGTTCTTC CASSSTGEYNEQFF
TRBD2 . TRBJ2-7 TRBV5-1 TGCGCCAGCAGCCCGGGGGGTAGCGGGAGCTACGAGCAGTACTTC CASSPGGSGSYEQYF
. once TRBJ2-5 TRBV28 TGTGCCAGCAGTGAAGTCCAGGAGGGGAAGACCCAGTACTTC CASSEVQEGKTQYF
TRBD1 once TRBJ2-7 TRBV10-3 TGTGCCATAATGGGACAGGAGGCCTACGAGCAGTACTTC CAIMGQEAYEQYF
. once TRBJ1-6 TRBV6-5 TGTGCCAGCAGCTCAGGACGGGACAATTCACCCCTCCACTTT CASSSGRDNSPLHF
. . TRBJ2-3 TRBV5-1 TGCGCCAGCAGCTTGAGAGCCTCTGGCACAGATACGCAGTATTTT CASSLRASGTDTQYF
. . TRBJ1-2 TRBV6-6 TGTGCCAGCAGTTACTCCCAGTTTTATGGCTACACCTTC CASSYSQFYGYTF
. . TRBJ1-1 TRBV30 TGTGCCTGGAATCCCTGGGCAGGAAACACTGAAGCTTTCTTT CAWNPWAGNTEAFF
TRBD1 . TRBJ2-1 TRBV14 TGTGCCAGCAGCCCGTACCTAGGGACAGCTTACAATGAGCAGTTCTTC CASSPYLGTAYNEQFF
. . TRBJ2-2 TRBV4-2 TGTGCCAGCAGCCAAGCTAATATCGGAACCGGGGAGCTGTTTTTT CASSQANIGTGELFF
TRBD1 . TRBJ2-5 TRBV6-5 TGTGCCAGCAGCCAGCCCCGGGACAGGGAAGAGACCCAGTACTTC CASSQPRDREETQYF
TRBD2 . TRBJ2-7 TRBV7-9 TGTGCCAGCAGCTTCGGGACTAGCTCCTACGAGCAGTACTTC CASSFGTSSYEQYF
. . TRBJ2-1 TRBV6-1 TGTGCCAGCCCCACCTCCTCAGGGAAGGAGCAGTTCTTC CASPTSSGKEQFF
TRBD2 . TRBJ2-1 TRBV7-9 TGTGCCAGCAGCTTCACTGCTAGCGGGAGTGGTGAGCAGTTCTTC CASSFTASGSGEQFF
. . TRBJ1-1 TRBV18 TGTGCCAGCTCACCGGACTATGCTTTCTTT CASSPDYAFF
. . TRBJ2-7 TRBV29-1 TGCAGCGTTGAGAAGGGCCGGGACGAGCAGTACTTC CSVEKGRDEQYF
TRBD1 once TRBJ1-5 TRBV4-3 TGCGCCAGCAGCCAAGAGCACAGGGGGCATCAGCCCCAGCATTTT CASSQEHRGHQPQHF